The rows below give T cell receptor beta chains drawn from one sample of a study of OX40 agonist ivuxolimab in advanced cancers. Profiled with immunoSEQ multiplex PCR; TCRdb holds only in-frame clones, not every one. The sample consists of approximately 68,000 clones, 91% of them appearing once. This specimen consisted of CD4+ or CD8+ T cells sorted from blood, obtained in a trial of the OX40 agonist ivuxolimab. These receptors came from an adult with an advanced solid tumor such as melanoma, head and neck, liver or kidney cancer. The CDR3 runs from the conserved cysteine through the conserved F or W. Each record gives: J gene, V gene, CDR3 protein.

>TRBJ2-7|TRBV6-5
CASSYGSSVGSYEQYF
>TRBJ2-7|TRBV18
CASSPSTSAEQYF
>TRBJ2-3|TRBV19
CASKGTSGGEDTQYF
>TRBJ2-1|TRBV29-1
CSVESNNEQFF
>TRBJ2-3|TRBV5-1
CASSFWTSGTDTQYF
>TRBJ1-2|TRBV19
CASSILRPDLSGYTF
>TRBJ1-4|TRBV27
CASSRRDRDNEKLFF
>TRBJ2-3|TRBV5-1
CASGLSTASDTQYF
>TRBJ2-3|TRBV6-1
CASSEEFSDTQYF
>TRBJ1-1|TRBV10-2
CASTMGQGRTEAFF
>TRBJ1-3|TRBV6-1
CASLAGFSGNTIYF
>TRBJ1-3|TRBV20-1
CSAEQGNTIYF
>TRBJ2-5|TRBV2
CASSAGQGLEETQYF
>TRBJ2-3|TRBV9
CASSQTSGGSVADTQYF
>TRBJ1-1|TRBV5-4
CASSSGQGRTEAFF
>TRBJ1-1|TRBV7-2
CASSFGTQNTEAFF
>TRBJ1-1|TRBV30
CAWDNLNTEAFF
>TRBJ1-6|TRBV9
CASSSGHSGFDSPLHF
>TRBJ2-2|TRBV15
CATSRELAGGAGELFF
>TRBJ2-1|TRBV11-2
CASSLQASYNEQFF
>TRBJ1-1|TRBV13
CASSSGGGITEAFF
>TRBJ2-3|TRBV5-8
CASSLVSDTQYF
>TRBJ2-7|TRBV25-1
CASSGYGTGFYEQYF
>TRBJ2-2|TRBV18
CASSPAGELFF
>TRBJ2-3|TRBV30
CAWRKGRSTDTQYF
>TRBJ1-3|TRBV5-1
CASLAENGNTIYF
>TRBJ2-2|TRBV27
CASSSWGGNTGELFF
>TRBJ1-1|TRBV11-2
CASSYRADLNTEAFF
>TRBJ1-1|TRBV30
CAWQQTNTEAFF
>TRBJ1-4|TRBV14
CASSQSARGSFIEKLFF
>TRBJ2-5|TRBV30
CAWAGRTGGILETQYF
>TRBJ2-1|TRBV29-1
CSVEGQGAFNEQFF
>TRBJ2-2|TRBV6-6
CASRPQEAGELFF
>TRBJ1-3|TRBV5-1
CASPDHIGGSGNTIYF
>TRBJ1-5|TRBV19
CASSSPDSYSNQPQHF
>TRBJ2-5|TRBV6-1
CASSEGGLAGVLETQYF
>TRBJ2-5|TRBV5-1
CASAERETQYF
>TRBJ1-3|TRBV4-1
CASSQEEGRDTIYF
>TRBJ2-1|TRBV20-1
CSAGRGNEQFF
>TRBJ2-3|TRBV11-3
CASSAGTSGSMDTQYF
>TRBJ2-5|TRBV19
CASSIGDRGTQYF
>TRBJ1-1|TRBV30
CAWRPNRNTEAFF
>TRBJ2-7|TRBV9
CASSVTSGASYEQYF
>TRBJ1-1|TRBV6-5
CASSYRGMNTEAFF
>TRBJ2-3|TRBV5-1
CASSLGQASTDTQYF
>NA|TRBV2
CASREGQGRNEQYF
>TRBJ2-7|TRBV5-1
CASSLGLAGIREQYF
>TRBJ2-1|TRBV9
CASSPRPEAEQFF
>TRBJ1-4|TRBV30
CAWNSGHRGEKLFF
>TRBJ2-1|TRBV5-1
CASSLSTGENNEQFF
>TRBJ1-2|TRBV5-5
CASSQVPGDGYTF
>TRBJ1-3|TRBV19
CASSKENSGNTIYF
>TRBJ1-1|TRBV5-4
CASSPQYNTEAFF
>TRBJ2-1|TRBV9
CASSVSRVHEQFF
>TRBJ2-5|TRBV9
CASSLSLDIQETQYF
>TRBJ2-7|TRBV11-3
CASSLGATGQYF
>TRBJ2-5|TRBV30
CAWSYPRLQETQYF
>TRBJ2-7|TRBV30
CARKKGRSFIGEQYF
>TRBJ1-5|TRBV10-3
CAILSPRRASNQPQHF